The rows below give T cell receptor beta chains drawn from one sample of a study of blood T cell repertoires in COVID-19. The protocol was immunoSEQ multiplex PCR, while the TCRdb copy is restricted to in-frame clones and leaves out a portion. The sample carries about 87,000 clones, 85% to 90% recorded once. The sequenced sample was peripheral blood. The receptors here all came from a man in his forties or fifties with acute or convalescent COVID-19. The CDR3 runs from the conserved cysteine through the conserved F or W. Fields, in order: J gene, V gene, clone size, CDR3 protein. Expanded clones get a size class; other rows say once, few or many, or leave the size out.

j_gene: TRBJ2-5
v_gene: TRBV30
abundance: -
CDR3aa: CAWSVSGQLHETQYF

j_gene: TRBJ2-7
v_gene: TRBV10-3
abundance: -
CDR3aa: CAISESRPGQGGEQYF

j_gene: TRBJ2-1
v_gene: TRBV12-3/TRBV12-4
abundance: -
CDR3aa: CASSRQGFNEQFF

j_gene: TRBJ2-3
v_gene: TRBV5-1
abundance: once
CDR3aa: CASSLASIELDTQYF

j_gene: TRBJ2-5
v_gene: TRBV18
abundance: -
CDR3aa: CASSSGDQETQYF

j_gene: TRBJ2-7
v_gene: TRBV19
abundance: -
CDR3aa: CASSDDPGTTYEQYF

j_gene: TRBJ2-7
v_gene: TRBV2
abundance: -
CDR3aa: CASLGQGTYYEQYF

j_gene: TRBJ2-2
v_gene: TRBV6-2/TRBV6-3
abundance: -
CDR3aa: CASSYSTVAVGTGELFF

j_gene: TRBJ1-5
v_gene: TRBV19
abundance: once
CDR3aa: CASSIVYKGGQPQHF

j_gene: TRBJ2-7
v_gene: TRBV24-1
abundance: few
CDR3aa: CATSAPGTSGRPEQYF